This T cell receptor (beta chain) was documented in a study of a mutant IDH1 vaccine in newly diagnosed glioma. Study-wide context: The timing of visit V12 was week 35, and that of visit V13 was week 47.

The CDR3 is 14 amino acids. Germline CDR1 reads LNHDA; CDR2 reads SQIVND (reference sequence). The V and J ends lost 3 bases and 2 bases respectively, with 11 bases between them. About this clone itself: Antigen unknown.

Time point denoted: week 47, end of study. A 20-mer mutant IDH1 peptide at 300 ug was injected subcutaneously with topical imiquimod. Repertoires were generated with immunoSEQ multiplex PCR, while TCRdb's copy carries only in-frame clones and drops some. This sample carries tens of thousands of clones, around four fifths of them seen once, and the ten largest clones take roughly 5.2%. This receptor was obtained from a middle-aged man with glioma. Source: PBMCs, taken from a glioma patient whose treatment included an IDH1 peptide vaccine. The chain combines TRBV19 with TRBJ2-7; possible D gene TRBD1, 5 bases. The CDR3 DNA sequence: TGTGCCAGTAGTATTCATAGGGGCGCCTACGAGCAGTACTTC. This encodes CASSIHRGAYEQYF.